This T cell receptor (beta chain) was profiled in a study of blood T cells in healthy people across ages. Points from the study as a whole: More naive CD4+ cells and higher diversity marked long-lived donors relative to aged donors.

V lost 2 bases to trimming and J lost 2 bases, with 8 bases between them. The CDR3 covers 13 residues. CDR1 SQVTM and CDR2 ANQGSEA come from the germline V gene. Comments on this clonotype: As yet, its antigen is unknown.

Using a J-beta primer mix together with a sample-barcoded 5' primer, a second PCR was run for roughly 7 to 12 cycles. Every molecule of cDNA carried a tag from a template-switch adaptor with 12 random nucleotides. Every sample produced at least 2.5 million CDR3-containing paired-end reads. TCRdb itself ran the 5' RACE reads through MiXCR, one entry per CDR3 protein. The sample consists of around 520,000 distinct CDR3 sequences, around a quarter of them appearing once. The data were also submitted as part of a second study, on T cells of mothers and their children.

The receptor comes from a boy aged 2 to 10 in good health. The chain recombines TRBV29-1 with TRBJ2-3; D is ambiguous. The sequenced sample consisted of blood. The CDR3 loop reads CSVESQYTDTQYF. CDR3 coding DNA: TGCAGCGTTGAAAGCCAGTACACAGATACGCAGTATTTT.